Listed here are 3 T cell receptor beta chains from one sample, sequenced in a study of blood T cells in healthy people across ages. Primed by a sample-barcoded 5' primer and a J-beta primer mix, a second PCR proceeded for about 7 to 11 cycles. Each CDR3 protein is one row after TCRdb ran MiXCR on the 5' RACE reads. The table lists hundreds of thousands of distinct CDR3 sequences, roughly 20% of them singletons. What was sequenced was blood. The receptor source for this set is a man between 65 and 85 years old in good health.

The gene calls are TRBV7-6 and TRBJ2-7, with TRBD2 as a possible D gene (6 bases). V dropped 1 base and J dropped 3 bases, with 16 bases sitting between them. CDR1 and CDR2 from the germline V gene are SGHVS and FNYEAQ. This CDR3 is built from 16 residues. CDR3 in amino acids: CASSLVGTPIIYEQYF. The CDR3 bases are TGTGCCAGCAGCTTAGTGGGGACTCCTATTATCTACGAGCAGTACTTC.

Turning to this clonotype: At one end, the junction sequence differs from germline, possibly due to a read error. The CDR3 loop is CNVEGLAGEQYF. The DNA for the CDR3 is TGCAACGTTGAGGGACTAGCGGGTGAGCAGTACTTC. The chain recombines TRBV29-1 with TRBJ2-7, with TRBD2 matching over 12 bases. The length of the CDR3 is 12 residues. The germline gives CDR1 SQVTM, CDR2 ANQGSEA.

This clonotype turned up a few times. The V call is TRBV7-2, the J call TRBJ1-4, with D perhaps matching TRBD1 (5 bases). The ends were cut back, 4 bases at V and 0 bases at J, with 9 bases in the middle. The CDR3 has 15 amino acids. Looked up from germline, CDR1 is SGHTA and CDR2 is FQGNSA. The CDR3 bases are TGTGCCAGCAGCTCCGGACAAACAACTAATGAAAAACTGTTTTTT. Amino acid sequence: CASSSGQTTNEKLFF. Drawing the rest from reference TRBV7-2 and TRBJ1-4, the complete variable domain is GAGVSQSPSNKVTEKGKDVELRCDPISGHTALYWYRQSLGQGLEFLIYFQGNSAPDKSGLPSDRFSAERTGGSVSTLTIQRTQQEDSAVYLCASSSGQTTNEKLFFGSGTQLSVL.